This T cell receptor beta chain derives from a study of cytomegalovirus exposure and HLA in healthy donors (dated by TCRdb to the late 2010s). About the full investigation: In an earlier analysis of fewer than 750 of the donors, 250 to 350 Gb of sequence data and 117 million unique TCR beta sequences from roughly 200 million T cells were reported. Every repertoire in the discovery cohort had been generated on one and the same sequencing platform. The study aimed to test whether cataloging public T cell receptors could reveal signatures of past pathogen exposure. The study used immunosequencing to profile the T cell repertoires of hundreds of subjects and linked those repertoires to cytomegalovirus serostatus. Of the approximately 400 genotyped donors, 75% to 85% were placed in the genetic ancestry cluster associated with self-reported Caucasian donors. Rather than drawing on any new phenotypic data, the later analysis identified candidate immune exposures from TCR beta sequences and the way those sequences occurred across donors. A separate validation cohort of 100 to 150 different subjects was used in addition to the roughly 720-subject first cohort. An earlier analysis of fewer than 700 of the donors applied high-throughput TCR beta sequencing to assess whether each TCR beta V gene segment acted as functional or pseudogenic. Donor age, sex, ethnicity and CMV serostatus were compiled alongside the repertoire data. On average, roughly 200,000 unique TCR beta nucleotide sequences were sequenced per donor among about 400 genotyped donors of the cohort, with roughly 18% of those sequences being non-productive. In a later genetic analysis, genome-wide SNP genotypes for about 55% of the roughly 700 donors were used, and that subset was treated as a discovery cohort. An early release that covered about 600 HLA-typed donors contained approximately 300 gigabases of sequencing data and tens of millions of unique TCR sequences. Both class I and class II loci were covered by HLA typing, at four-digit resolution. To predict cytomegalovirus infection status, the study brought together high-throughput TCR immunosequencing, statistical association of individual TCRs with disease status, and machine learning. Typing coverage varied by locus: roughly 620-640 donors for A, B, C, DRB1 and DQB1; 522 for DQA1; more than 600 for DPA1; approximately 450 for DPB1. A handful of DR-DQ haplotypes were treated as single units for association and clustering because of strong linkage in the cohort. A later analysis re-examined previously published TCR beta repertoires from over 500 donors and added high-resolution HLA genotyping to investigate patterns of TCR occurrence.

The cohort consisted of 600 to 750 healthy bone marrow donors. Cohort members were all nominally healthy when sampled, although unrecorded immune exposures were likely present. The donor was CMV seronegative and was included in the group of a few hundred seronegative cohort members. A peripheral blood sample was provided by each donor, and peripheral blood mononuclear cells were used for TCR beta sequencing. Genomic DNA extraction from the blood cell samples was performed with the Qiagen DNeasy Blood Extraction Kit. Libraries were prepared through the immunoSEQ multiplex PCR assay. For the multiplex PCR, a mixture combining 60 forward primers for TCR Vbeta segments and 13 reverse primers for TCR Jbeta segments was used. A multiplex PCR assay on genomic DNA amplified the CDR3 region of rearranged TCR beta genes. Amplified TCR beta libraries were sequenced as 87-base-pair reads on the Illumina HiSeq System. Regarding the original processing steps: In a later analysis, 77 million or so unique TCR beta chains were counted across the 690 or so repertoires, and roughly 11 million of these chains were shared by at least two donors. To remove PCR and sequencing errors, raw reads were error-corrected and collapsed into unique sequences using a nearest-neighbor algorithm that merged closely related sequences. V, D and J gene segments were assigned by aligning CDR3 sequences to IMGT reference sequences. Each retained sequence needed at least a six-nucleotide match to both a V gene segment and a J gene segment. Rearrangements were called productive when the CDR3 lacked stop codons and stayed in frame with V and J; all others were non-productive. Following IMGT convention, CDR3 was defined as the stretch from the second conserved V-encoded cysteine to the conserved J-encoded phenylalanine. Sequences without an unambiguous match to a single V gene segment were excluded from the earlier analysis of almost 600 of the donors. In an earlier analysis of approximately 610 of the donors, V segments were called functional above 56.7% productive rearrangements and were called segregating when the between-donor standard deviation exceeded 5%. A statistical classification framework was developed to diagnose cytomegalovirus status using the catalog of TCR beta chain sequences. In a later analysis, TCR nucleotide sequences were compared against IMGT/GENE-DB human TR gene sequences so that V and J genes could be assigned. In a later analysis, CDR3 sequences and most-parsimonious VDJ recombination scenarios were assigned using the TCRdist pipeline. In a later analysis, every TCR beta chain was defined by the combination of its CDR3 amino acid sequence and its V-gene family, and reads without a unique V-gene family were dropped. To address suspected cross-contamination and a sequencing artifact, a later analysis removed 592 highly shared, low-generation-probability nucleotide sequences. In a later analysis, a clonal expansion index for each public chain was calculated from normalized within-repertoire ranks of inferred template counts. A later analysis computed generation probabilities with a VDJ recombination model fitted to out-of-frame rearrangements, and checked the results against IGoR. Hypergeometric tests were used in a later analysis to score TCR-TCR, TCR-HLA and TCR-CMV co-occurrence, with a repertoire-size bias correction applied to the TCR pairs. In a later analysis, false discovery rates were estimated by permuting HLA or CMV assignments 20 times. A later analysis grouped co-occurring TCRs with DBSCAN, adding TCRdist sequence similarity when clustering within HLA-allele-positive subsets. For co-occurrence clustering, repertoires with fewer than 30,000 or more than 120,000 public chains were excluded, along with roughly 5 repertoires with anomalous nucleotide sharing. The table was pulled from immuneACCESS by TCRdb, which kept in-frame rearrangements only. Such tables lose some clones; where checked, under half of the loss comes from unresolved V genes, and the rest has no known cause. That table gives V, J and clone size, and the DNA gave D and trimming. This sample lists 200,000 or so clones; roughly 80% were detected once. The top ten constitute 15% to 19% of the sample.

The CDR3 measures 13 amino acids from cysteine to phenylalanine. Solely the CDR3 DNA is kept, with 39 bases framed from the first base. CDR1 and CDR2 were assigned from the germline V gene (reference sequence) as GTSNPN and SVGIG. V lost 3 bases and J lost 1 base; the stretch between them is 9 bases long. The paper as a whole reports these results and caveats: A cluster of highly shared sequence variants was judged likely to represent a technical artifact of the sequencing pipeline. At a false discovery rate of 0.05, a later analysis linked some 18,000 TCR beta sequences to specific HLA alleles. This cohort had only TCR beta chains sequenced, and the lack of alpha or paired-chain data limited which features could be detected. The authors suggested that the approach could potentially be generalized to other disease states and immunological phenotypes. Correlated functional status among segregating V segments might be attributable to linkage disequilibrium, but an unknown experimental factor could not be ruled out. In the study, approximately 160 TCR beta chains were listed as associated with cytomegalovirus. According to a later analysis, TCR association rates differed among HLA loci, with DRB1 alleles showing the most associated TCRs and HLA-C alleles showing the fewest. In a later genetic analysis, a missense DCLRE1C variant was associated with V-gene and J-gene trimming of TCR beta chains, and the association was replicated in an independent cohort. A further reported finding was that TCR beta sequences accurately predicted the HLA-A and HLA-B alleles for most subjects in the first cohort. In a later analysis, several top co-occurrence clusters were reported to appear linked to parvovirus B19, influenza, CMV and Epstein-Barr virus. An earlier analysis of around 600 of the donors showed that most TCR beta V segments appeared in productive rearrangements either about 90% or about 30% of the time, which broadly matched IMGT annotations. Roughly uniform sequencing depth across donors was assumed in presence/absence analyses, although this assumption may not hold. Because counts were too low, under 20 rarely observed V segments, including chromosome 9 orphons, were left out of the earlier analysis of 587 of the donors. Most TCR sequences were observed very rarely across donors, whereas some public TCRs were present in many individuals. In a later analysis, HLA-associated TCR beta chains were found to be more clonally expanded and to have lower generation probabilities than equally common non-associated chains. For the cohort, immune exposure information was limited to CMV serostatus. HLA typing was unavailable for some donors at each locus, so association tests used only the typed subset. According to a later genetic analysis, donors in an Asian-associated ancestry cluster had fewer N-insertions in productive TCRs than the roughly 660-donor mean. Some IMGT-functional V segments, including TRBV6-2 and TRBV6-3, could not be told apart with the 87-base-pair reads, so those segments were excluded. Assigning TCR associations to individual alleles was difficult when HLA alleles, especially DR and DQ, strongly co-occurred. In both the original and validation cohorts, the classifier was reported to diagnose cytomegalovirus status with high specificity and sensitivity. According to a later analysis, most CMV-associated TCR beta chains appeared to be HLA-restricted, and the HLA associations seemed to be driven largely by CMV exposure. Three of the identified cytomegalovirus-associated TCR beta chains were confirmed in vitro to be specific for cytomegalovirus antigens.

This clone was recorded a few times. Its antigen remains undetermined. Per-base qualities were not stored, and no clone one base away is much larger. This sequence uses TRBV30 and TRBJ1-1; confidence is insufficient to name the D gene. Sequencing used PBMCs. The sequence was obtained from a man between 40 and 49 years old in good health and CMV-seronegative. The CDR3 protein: CAWRSEANTEAFF. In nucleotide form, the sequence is TGTGCCTGGAGATCTGAGGCGAACACTGAAGCTTTCTTT.